One sample yielded the 10 T cell receptor beta chains listed below, sequenced in a study of T cell repertoires in cytomegalovirus infection. One entry per CDR3 protein, called by TCRdb with MiXCR from the reads. The sample consists of some 150,000 distinct CDR3 sequences, about 6.1% of them appearing once. Sequencing input: PBMCs. Receptors originate from a human donor in good health (CMV status not recorded). Some clones in this sample may be carry-over from other donors' samples.

This clonotype occurred many times. J is TRBJ1-3 and V is TRBV19, with D possibly being TRBD1 (6 bases). The CDR3 length is 17 residues. V dropped 5 bases and J dropped 1 base, with 18 bases sitting between them. The V gene's germline CDR1 is LNHDA and CDR2 SQIVND (reference sequence). This CDR3 is CASSPPGQVESGNTIYF. The DNA of the CDR3 is TGTGCCAGTAGTCCCCCGGGACAAGTAGAATCTGGAAACACCATATATTTT.

V is TRBV19 and J is TRBJ1-6; 7 nucleotides agree with TRBD1. This CDR3 is built from 18 residues. CDR1 and CDR2 (germline): LNHDA, SQIVND (reference sequence). V was pared by 5 bases and J by 0 bases, with 10 bases of the junction left unmatched. Here the CDR3 DNA reads TGTGCCAGTAGTGAACAGGGGATAGGGGACTCCTATAATTCACCCCTCCACTTT. Translated, it gives CASSEQGIGDSYNSPLHF.

The chain combines TRBV11-3 with TRBJ2-3; 8 bases align to TRBD2. The junction had 3 bases not matched to a gene; V was cut back by 5 bases and J by 2 bases. CDR3 length: 14 residues. Germline V lookup: CDR1 SGHNT, CDR2 YENEEA. CDR3 nucleotide sequence: TGTGCCAGCAGCCTAGCGGGCCTCACAGATACGCAGTATTTT. Its translation is CASSLAGLTDTQYF.

This clonotype has at least ten counts. The CDR3 protein is CASRAGGLPYTEAFF. CDR3 coding DNA: TGTGCCAGCAGAGCGGGGGGGCTTCCATACACTGAAGCTTTCTTT. The gene calls are TRBV7-8 and TRBJ1-1; possible D gene TRBD1, 6 bases. The length of the CDR3 is 15 residues. Trimming left V 6 bases short and J 3 bases short, with 17 bases between. Germline V gene lookup returns CDR1 SGHVS and CDR2 FQNEAQ. The full variable domain, with the rest looked up from reference TRBV7-8 and TRBJ1-1, is GAGVSQSPRYKVAKRGQDVALRCDPISGHVSLFWYQQALGQGPEFLTYFQNEAQLDKSGLPSDRFFAERPEGSVSTLKIQRTQQEDSAVYLCASRAGGLPYTEAFFGQGTRLTVV.

This clonotype was picked up many times. This chain connects TRBV7-6 to TRBJ2-7; TRBD2 matches 10 bases. The length of the CDR3 is 17 residues. Germline V gene data show CDR1 as SGHVS and CDR2 as FNYEAQ. The junction had 8 bases not matched to a gene; V was cut back by 1 base and J by 2 bases. The CDR3 spells CASSLDATSGETYEQYF. The CDR3 DNA reads TGTGCCAGCAGCTTAGACGCCACTAGCGGGGAAACCTACGAGCAGTACTTC.

V is TRBV7-2 and J is TRBJ2-7, with 7 bases fitting TRBD2. Losses at the gene ends were 5 bases for V and 6 bases for J; bases not matched to a gene: 10. The CDR3 totals 14 residues. Germline assignment: CDR1 SGHTA and CDR2 FQGNSA. The CDR3 loop is CASSRSGVCSEQYF. The CDR3 DNA reads as TGTGCCAGCAGCCGGAGCGGGGTGTGCTCCGAGCAGTACTTC. Filled out from reference TRBV7-2 and TRBJ2-7, the complete variable domain reads GAGVSQSPSNKVTEKGKDVELRCDPISGHTALYWYRQSLGQGLEFLIYFQGNSAPDKSGLPSDRFSAERTGGSVSTLTIQRTQQEDSAVYLCASSRSGVCSEQYFGPGTRLTVT.

This sequence joins TRBV12-3 or TRBV12-4 and TRBJ2-3; 7 positions match TRBD1. CDR3 length: 16 residues. V lost 4 bases to trimming and J lost 0 bases; unmatched junction nucleotides: 7. CDR3 in amino acids: CASSSWGTASTDTQYF. The CDR3 DNA reads as TGTGCCAGCAGTTCATGGGGGACAGCTAGCACAGATACGCAGTATTTT.

Of note for this clonotype: One end of the junction does not line up with germline, which may come from a read error. CDR3 sequence: CVSSSSGTRQTSNYGYTF. Here the CDR3 DNA reads TGTGTCAGCAGTTCGTCCGGAACACGTCAAACCAGTAACTATGGCTACACCTTC. The V gene is TRBV7-2, the J gene TRBJ1-2, with D uncertain. The germline gives CDR1 SGHTA, CDR2 FQGNSA. The CDR3 runs to 18 residues.

This clonotype was seen repeatedly, ten times or more. The chain couples TRBV7-3 to TRBJ2-2, with 7 bases matching TRBD1. Germline V CDR1 and CDR2: SGHTA, FQGTGA. The length of the CDR3 is 16 residues. V was pared by 3 bases and J by 0 bases, with 4 bases of the junction left unmatched. Here the CDR3 DNA reads TGTGCCAGCAGCTTGACCGGGACAGCGAACACCGGGGAGCTGTTTTTT. Its translation: CASSLTGTANTGELFF. The whole variable domain, filled in from reference TRBV7-3 and TRBJ2-2, reads GAGVSQTPSNKVTEKGKYVELRCDPISGHTALYWYRQSLGQGPEFLIYFQGTGAADDSGLPNDRFFAVRPEGSVSTLKIQRTERGDSAVYLCASSLTGTANTGELFFGEGSRLTVL.

This clonotype has ten or more counts. The chain has TRBV29-1 and TRBJ1-2; D uncertain. Germline-derived CDR1 and CDR2 are SQVTM and ANQGSEA. The CDR3 covers 14 residues. The ends were cut back, 1 base at V and 2 bases at J, with 11 bases in the middle. CDR3 amino acids: CSVEGSTRNYGYTF. The CDR3 region has the DNA TGCAGCGTTGAAGGATCCACCAGGAACTATGGCTACACCTTC. The whole variable domain, filled in from reference TRBV29-1 and TRBJ1-2, reads SAVISQKPSRDICQRGTSLTIQCQVDSQVTMMFWYRQQPGQSLTLIATANQGSEATYESGFVIDKFPISRPNLTFSTLTVSNMSPEDSSIYLCSVEGSTRNYGYTFGSGTRLTVV.